This is a list of T cell receptor beta chains from one sample in a study of T cell responses to AZD1222 COVID-19 vaccine. Only in-frame clones appear in the TCRdb table, and some are missing; sequencing was by immunoSEQ multiplex PCR. The top ten hold 0.7% to 0.9% of the sample, which has some 170,000 clones, 90% to 95% seen once. Sequencing was performed on peripheral blood, taken on day 0 of AZD1222 vaccination. These TCRs come from an adult in good health. Both conserved end residues are part of each CDR3. D genes are given only for firm matches. Not all rows give a size; the values are once, few, many and, for expanded clones, a class.

j_gene: TRBJ1-2; abundance: once; d_gene: NA; v_gene: TRBV11-2; CDR3aa: CASSWTDSNYGYTF; CDR3nt: TGTGCCAGCAGCTGGACAGATTCTAACTATGGCTACACCTTC
j_gene: TRBJ2-7; abundance: NA; d_gene: NA; v_gene: TRBV12-3/TRBV12-4; CDR3aa: CASSLLAYEQYF; CDR3nt: TGTGCCAGCAGTTTACTGGCGTACGAGCAGTACTTC
j_gene: TRBJ1-5; abundance: few; d_gene: NA; v_gene: TRBV18; CDR3aa: CASSPGQHQPQHF; CDR3nt: TGTGCCAGCTCACCGGGTCAGCATCAGCCCCAGCATTTT
j_gene: TRBJ1-5; abundance: NA; d_gene: NA; v_gene: TRBV7-2; CDR3aa: CASSLGVGDQPQHF; CDR3nt: TGTGCCAGCAGCTTAGGCGTGGGAGATCAGCCCCAGCATTTT
j_gene: TRBJ1-1; abundance: NA; d_gene: NA; v_gene: TRBV27; CDR3aa: CASSPNYGATTEAFF; CDR3nt: TGTGCCAGCAGTCCCAATTATGGGGCCACCACTGAAGCTTTCTTT
j_gene: TRBJ1-2; abundance: NA; d_gene: NA; v_gene: TRBV6-4; CDR3aa: CASSLPRDDGYTF; CDR3nt: TGTGCCAGCAGTCTCCCCAGGGACGATGGCTACACCTTC
j_gene: TRBJ2-7; abundance: NA; d_gene: TRBD1; v_gene: TRBV29-1; CDR3aa: CSVARDSSRYEQYF; CDR3nt: TGCAGCGTTGCCAGGGACAGCAGCCGCTACGAGCAGTACTTC
j_gene: TRBJ2-1; abundance: NA; d_gene: NA; v_gene: TRBV6-5; CDR3aa: CASTRSSYNEQFF; CDR3nt: TGTGCCAGCACCAGGAGCTCCTACAATGAGCAGTTCTTC
j_gene: TRBJ2-5; abundance: NA; d_gene: TRBD2; v_gene: TRBV18; CDR3aa: CASSPIAGGQETQYF; CDR3nt: TGTGCCAGCTCACCTATAGCGGGGGGCCAAGAGACCCAGTACTTC
j_gene: TRBJ1-2; abundance: NA; d_gene: TRBD1; v_gene: TRBV5-1; CDR3aa: CASSGDSLNGYTF; CDR3nt: TGCGCCAGCAGCGGGGACAGCCTGAATGGCTACACCTTC
j_gene: TRBJ2-5; abundance: NA; d_gene: NA; v_gene: TRBV11-2; CDR3aa: CASSPFRETQYF; CDR3nt: TGTGCCAGCTCCCCTTTTAGAGAGACCCAGTACTTC
j_gene: TRBJ1-1; abundance: NA; d_gene: TRBD1; v_gene: TRBV2; CDR3aa: CARQQTGGYFAEAFF; CDR3nt: TGTGCCAGACAACAGACAGGGGGATATTTTGCTGAAGCTTTCTTT
j_gene: TRBJ2-3; abundance: NA; d_gene: TRBD2; v_gene: TRBV4-2; CDR3aa: CASSQDHSGGADTQYF; CDR3nt: TGTGCCAGCAGCCAAGATCATAGCGGGGGGGCAGATACGCAGTATTTT
j_gene: TRBJ1-6; abundance: NA; d_gene: NA; v_gene: TRBV27; CDR3aa: CASSEGFYNSPLHF; CDR3nt: TGTGCCAGCAGTGAGGGATTCTATAATTCACCCCTCCACTTT
j_gene: TRBJ1-1; abundance: NA; d_gene: TRBD1; v_gene: TRBV29-1; CDR3aa: CSGTGSHTEAFF; CDR3nt: TGCAGCGGGACAGGGTCCCACACTGAAGCTTTCTTT